This T cell receptor beta chain was captured in a study of CD8 T cells in Susac syndrome. Random hexamers primed reverse transcription of about 0.45 to 1 ug RNA. The amplification used immunoSEQ multiplex PCR on TCR beta CDR3; it spanned 54 Vbeta and 13 Jbeta. TCRdb reprocessed the immunoSEQ multiplex PCR reads with MiXCR, giving one entry per CDR3 protein. The data show 250,000 to 350,000 distinct CDR3 sequences, about 91% seen once. The ends were cut back, 7 bases at V and 7 bases at J, with 14 bases in the middle. Germline-derived CDR1 and CDR2 are LNHDA and SQIVND (reference sequence). CDR3 size: 13 residues.

Sequencing input: CD4+ T cells from PBMCs. The source is a human donor with multiple sclerosis. The chain couples TRBV19 to TRBJ1-3; D gene uncertain. CDR3 sequence: CASTMDFLNTIYF. CDR3 nucleotide sequence: TGTGCCAGTACAATGGACTTCTTGAACACCATATATTTT.